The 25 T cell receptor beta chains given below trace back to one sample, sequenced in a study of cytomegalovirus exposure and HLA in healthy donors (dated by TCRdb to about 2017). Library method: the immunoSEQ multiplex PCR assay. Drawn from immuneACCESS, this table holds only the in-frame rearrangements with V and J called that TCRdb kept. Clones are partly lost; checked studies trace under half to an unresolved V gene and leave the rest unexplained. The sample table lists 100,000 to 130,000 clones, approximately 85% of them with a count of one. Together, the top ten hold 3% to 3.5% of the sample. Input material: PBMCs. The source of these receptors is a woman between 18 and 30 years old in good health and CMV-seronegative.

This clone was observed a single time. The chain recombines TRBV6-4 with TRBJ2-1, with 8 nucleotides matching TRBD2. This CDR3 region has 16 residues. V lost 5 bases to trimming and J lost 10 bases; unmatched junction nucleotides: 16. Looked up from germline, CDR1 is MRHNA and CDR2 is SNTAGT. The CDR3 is CASSIQSGGPRKEQFF. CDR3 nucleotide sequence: TGTGCCAGCAGTATCCAATCGGGGGGGCCTAGGAAGGAGCAGTTCTTC.

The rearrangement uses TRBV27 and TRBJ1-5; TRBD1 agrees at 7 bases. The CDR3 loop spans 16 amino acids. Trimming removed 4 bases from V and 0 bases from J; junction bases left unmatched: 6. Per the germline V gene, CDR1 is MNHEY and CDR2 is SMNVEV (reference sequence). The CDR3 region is CASSSRQGLSNQPQHF. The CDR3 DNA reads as TGTGCCAGCAGTTCCCGACAGGGTCTTAGCAATCAGCCCCAGCATTTT.

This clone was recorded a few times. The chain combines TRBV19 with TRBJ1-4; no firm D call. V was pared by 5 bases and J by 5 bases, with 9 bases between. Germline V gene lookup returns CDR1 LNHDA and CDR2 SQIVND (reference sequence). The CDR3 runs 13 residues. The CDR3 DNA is TGTGCCAGTAGTCAACAACCCAATGAAAAACTGTTTTTT. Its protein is CASSQQPNEKLFF. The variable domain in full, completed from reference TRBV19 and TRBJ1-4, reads DGGITQSPKYLFRKEGQNVTLSCEQNLNHDAMYWYRQDPGQGLRLIYYSQIVNDFQKGDIAEGYSVSREKKESFPLTVTSAQKNPTAFYLCASSQQPNEKLFFGSGTQLSVL.

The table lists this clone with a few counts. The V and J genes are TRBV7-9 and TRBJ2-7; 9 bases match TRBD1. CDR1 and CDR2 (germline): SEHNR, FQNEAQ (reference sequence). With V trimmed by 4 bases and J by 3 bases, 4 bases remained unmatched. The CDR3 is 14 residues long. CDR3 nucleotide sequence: TGTGCCAGCAGCTCCCGGGACAGGGTCTACGAGCAGTACTTC. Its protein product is CASSSRDRVYEQYF.

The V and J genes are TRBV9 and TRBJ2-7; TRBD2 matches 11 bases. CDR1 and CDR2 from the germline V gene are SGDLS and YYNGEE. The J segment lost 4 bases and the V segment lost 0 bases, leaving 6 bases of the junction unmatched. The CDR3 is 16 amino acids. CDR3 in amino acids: CASSVGLAGGQYEQYF. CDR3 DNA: TGTGCCAGCAGCGTAGGGCTAGCGGGGGGCCAATACGAGCAGTACTTC. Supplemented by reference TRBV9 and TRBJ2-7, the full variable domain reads DSGVTQTPKHLITATGQRVTLRCSPRSGDLSVYWYQQSLDQGLQFLIQYYNGEERAKGNILERFSAQQFPDLHSELNLSSLELGDSALYFCASSVGLAGGQYEQYFGPGTRLTVT.

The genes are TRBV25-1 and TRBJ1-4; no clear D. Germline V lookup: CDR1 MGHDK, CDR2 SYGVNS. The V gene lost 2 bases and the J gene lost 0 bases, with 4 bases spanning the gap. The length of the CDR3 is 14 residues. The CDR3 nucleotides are TGTGCCAGCAGTGAAACTGCAACTAATGAAAAACTGTTTTTT. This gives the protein CASSETATNEKLFF.

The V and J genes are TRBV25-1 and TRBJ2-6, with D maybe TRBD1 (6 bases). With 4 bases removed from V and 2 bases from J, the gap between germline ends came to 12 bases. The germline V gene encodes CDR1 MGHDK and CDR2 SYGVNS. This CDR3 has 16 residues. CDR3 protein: CASSAYRETGANVLTF. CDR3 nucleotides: TGTGCCAGCAGTGCCTACAGGGAGACTGGGGCCAACGTCCTGACTTTC.

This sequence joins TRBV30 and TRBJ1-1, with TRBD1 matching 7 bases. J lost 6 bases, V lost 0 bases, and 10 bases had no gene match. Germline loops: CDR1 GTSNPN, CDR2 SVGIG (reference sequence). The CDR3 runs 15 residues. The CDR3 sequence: CAWSVAPTGFPEAFF. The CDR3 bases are TGTGCCTGGAGTGTGGCCCCGACAGGGTTCCCTGAAGCTTTCTTT.

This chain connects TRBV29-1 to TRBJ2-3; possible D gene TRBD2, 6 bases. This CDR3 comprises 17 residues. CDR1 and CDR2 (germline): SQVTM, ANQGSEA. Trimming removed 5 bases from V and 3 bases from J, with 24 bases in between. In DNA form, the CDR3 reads TGCAGCGTTTGGTACCCCTGGACCGGGGAGGTTACAGATACGCAGTATTTT. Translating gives CSVWYPWTGEVTDTQYF.

Written as DNA, the CDR3 is TGTGCCAGCAGCTTGGTAGTATTGGGGCCCTTGAATGAGCAGTTCTTC. The encoded protein is CASSLVVLGPLNEQFF. The chain links TRBV5-8 to TRBJ2-1, with D tentatively TRBD1 (5 bases). This CDR3 spans 16 amino acids. The germline CDR1 and CDR2 sequences are SGHTS and YDEGEE. Trimming cost V 0 bases and J 7 bases, with 17 bases left between them. The full variable domain, rest sourced from reference TRBV5-8 and TRBJ2-1, is EAGVTQSPTHLIKTRGQQATLRCSPISGHTSVYWYQQALGLGLQFLLWYDEGEERNRGNFPPRFSGRQFPNYSSELNVNALELEDSALYLCASSLVVLGPLNEQFFGPGTRLTVL.

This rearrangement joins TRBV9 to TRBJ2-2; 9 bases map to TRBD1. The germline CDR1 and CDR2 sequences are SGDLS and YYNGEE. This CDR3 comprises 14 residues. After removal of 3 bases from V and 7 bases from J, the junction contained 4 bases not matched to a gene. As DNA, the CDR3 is TGTGCCAGCAGCGCAGGACAGGGGAGCGGGGAGCTGTTTTTT. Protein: CASSAGQGSGELFF.

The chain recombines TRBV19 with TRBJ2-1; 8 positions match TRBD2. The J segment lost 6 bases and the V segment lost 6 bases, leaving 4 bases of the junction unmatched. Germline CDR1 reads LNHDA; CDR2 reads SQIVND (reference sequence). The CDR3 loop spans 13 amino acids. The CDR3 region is CASRLAGINEQFF. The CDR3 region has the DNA TGTGCCAGTAGGTTAGCGGGGATCAATGAGCAGTTCTTC.

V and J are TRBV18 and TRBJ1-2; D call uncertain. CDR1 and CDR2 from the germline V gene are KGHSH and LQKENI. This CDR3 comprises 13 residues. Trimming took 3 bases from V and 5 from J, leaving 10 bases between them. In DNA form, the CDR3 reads TGTGCCAGCTCACCCGGGGAGCGATATGGCTACACCTTC. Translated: CASSPGERYGYTF.

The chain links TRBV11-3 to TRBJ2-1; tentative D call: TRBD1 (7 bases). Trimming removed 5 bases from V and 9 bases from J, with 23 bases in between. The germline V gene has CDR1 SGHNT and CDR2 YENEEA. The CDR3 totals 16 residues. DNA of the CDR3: TGTGCCAGCAGCCCGCGACATACAGGGGCGGGGAGTGAGCAGTTCTTC. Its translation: CASSPRHTGAGSEQFF.

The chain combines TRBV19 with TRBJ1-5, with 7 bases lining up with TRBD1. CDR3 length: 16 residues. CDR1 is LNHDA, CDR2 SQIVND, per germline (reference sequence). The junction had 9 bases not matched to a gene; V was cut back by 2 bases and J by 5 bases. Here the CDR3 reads CASSIWAGGNYQPQHF. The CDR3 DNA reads TGTGCCAGTAGTATATGGGCAGGGGGGAACTATCAGCCCCAGCATTTT.

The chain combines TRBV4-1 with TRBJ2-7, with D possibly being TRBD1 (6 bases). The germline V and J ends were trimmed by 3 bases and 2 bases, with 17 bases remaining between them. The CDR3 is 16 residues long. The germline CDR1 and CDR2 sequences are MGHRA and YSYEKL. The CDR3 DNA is TGCGCCAGCAGCCAGCCCCCCAGGGGTTCCCCCTACGAGCAGTACTTC. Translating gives CASSQPPRGSPYEQYF.

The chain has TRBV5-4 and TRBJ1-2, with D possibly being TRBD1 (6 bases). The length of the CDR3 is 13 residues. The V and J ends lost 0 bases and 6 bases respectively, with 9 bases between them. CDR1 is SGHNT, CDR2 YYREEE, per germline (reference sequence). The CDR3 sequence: CASSLEQGDGYTF. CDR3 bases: TGTGCCAGCAGCTTGGAACAGGGCGATGGCTACACCTTC.

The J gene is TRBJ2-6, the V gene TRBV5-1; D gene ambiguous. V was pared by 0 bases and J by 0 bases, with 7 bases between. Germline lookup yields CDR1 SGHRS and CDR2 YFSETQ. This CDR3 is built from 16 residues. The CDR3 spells CASSLGGVSGANVLTF. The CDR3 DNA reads TGCGCCAGCAGCTTGGGTGGAGTCTCTGGGGCCAACGTCCTGACTTTC.

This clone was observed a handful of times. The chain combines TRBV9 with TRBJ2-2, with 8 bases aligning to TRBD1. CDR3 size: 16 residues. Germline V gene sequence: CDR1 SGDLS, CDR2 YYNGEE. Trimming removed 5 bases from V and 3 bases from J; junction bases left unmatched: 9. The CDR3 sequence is CASSSTPGQDTGELFF. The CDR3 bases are TGTGCCAGCAGTTCTACCCCGGGACAGGACACCGGGGAGCTGTTTTTT.

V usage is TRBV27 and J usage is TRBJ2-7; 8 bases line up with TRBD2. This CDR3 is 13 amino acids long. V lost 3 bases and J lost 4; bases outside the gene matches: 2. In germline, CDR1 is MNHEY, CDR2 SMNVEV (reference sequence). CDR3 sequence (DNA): TGTGCCAGCAGTTTTCGGGGGGGGTACGAGCAGTACTTC. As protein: CASSFRGGYEQYF.

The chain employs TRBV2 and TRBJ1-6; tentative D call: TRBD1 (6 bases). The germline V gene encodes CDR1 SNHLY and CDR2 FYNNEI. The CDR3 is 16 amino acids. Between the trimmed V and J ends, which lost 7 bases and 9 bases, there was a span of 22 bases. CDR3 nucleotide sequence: TGTGCCAGCACCCCTACAGGGCCCTCCTCCGGTTCACCCCTCCACTTT. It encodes CASTPTGPSSGSPLHF.

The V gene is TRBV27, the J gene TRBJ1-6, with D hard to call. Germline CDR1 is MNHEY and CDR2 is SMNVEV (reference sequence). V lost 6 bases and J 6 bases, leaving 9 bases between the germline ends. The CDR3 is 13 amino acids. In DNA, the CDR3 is TGTGCCAGCAGGAGGGAACCTAATTCACCCCTCCACTTT. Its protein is CASRREPNSPLHF.

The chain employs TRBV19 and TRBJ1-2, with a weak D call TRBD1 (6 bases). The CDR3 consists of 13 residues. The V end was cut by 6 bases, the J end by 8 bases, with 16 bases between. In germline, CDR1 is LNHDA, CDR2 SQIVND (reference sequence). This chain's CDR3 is CASRTVGAGGYTF. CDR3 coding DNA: TGTGCCAGTAGAACGGTGGGGGCTGGAGGCTACACCTTC.

The CDR3 DNA reads TGTGCCAGTAGTATTCCGACAGGCGGTGGAAACACCATATATTTT. Its translation: CASSIPTGGGNTIYF. The rearrangement joins TRBV19 to TRBJ1-3; D is possibly TRBD1 (6 bases). Trimming took 3 bases from V and 3 from J, leaving 12 bases between them. The germline gives CDR1 LNHDA, CDR2 SQIVND (reference sequence). This CDR3 is 15 amino acids long. The full variable domain, rest sourced from reference TRBV19 and TRBJ1-3, is DGGITQSPKYLFRKEGQNVTLSCEQNLNHDAMYWYRQDPGQGLRLIYYSQIVNDFQKGDIAEGYSVSREKKESFPLTVTSAQKNPTAFYLCASSIPTGGGNTIYFGEGSWLTVV.

CDR3 bases: TGCGCCAGCAGAGAACAGGGGGCTGGAGGGGAGCTGTTTTTT. Translating gives CASREQGAGGELFF. J is TRBJ2-2 and V is TRBV10-2, with 9 bases identical to TRBD1. Germline lookup yields CDR1 WSHSY and CDR2 SAAADI. This CDR3 spans 14 amino acids. The V and J ends lost 6 bases and 8 bases, in that order; junction bases with no gene match: 7.